These 8 T cell receptor beta chains share one sample of origin, sequenced in a study of blood T cell repertoires in COVID-19. Repertoires were generated with immunoSEQ multiplex PCR, while TCRdb's copy carries only in-frame clones and drops some. The sample yields around 270,000 clones, 80% to 85% seen once. The sequenced sample consisted of peripheral blood. The source of these receptors is a person aged 65 to 85 with COVID-19, enrolled during active disease.

Written as DNA, the CDR3 is TGTGCCAGCAGCGCTTGGACTAGCGGGGAGGAAGCAGATACGCAGTATTTT. Protein sequence: CASSAWTSGEEADTQYF. The V and J genes are TRBV11-3 and TRBJ2-3; TRBD2 agrees at 12 bases. Trimming at V came to 5 bases and at J to 4 bases, leaving 10 bases not matched to a gene. The V gene's germline CDR1 is SGHNT and CDR2 YENEEA. CDR3 length: 17 residues.

The chain combines TRBV7-2 with TRBJ2-7, with D possibly TRBD2 on 5 matching bases. The germline CDR1 and CDR2 sequences are SGHTA and FQGNSA. V lost 5 bases and J 4 bases, leaving 15 bases between the germline ends. The CDR3 spans 14 residues. CDR3 region: CASSPGSQRYEQYF. The CDR3 nucleotides are TGTGCCAGCAGCCCTGGGAGCCAAAGGTACGAGCAGTACTTC.

J is TRBJ1-3 and V is TRBV10-3; 7 bases fit TRBD1. This CDR3 spans 16 amino acids. Germline assignment: CDR1 ENHRY and CDR2 SYGVKD. J gave up 1 base and V 6 bases, and 9 bases lay outside the gene matches. CDR3: CAISPDRAPSGNTIYF. The DNA of the CDR3 is TGTGCCATCAGCCCCGACAGGGCCCCTTCTGGAAACACCATATATTTT.

This chain uses TRBV5-1 with TRBJ1-5; D remains unclear. Germline V gene sequence: CDR1 SGHRS, CDR2 YFSETQ. The V gene lost 4 bases and the J gene lost 3 bases, with 8 bases spanning the gap. The CDR3 has 13 amino acids. Here the CDR3 reads CASSPGDNQPQHF. The CDR3 nucleotides read TGCGCCAGCAGCCCCGGGGACAATCAGCCCCAGCATTTT.

This CDR3 reads CASSPAGGRSYNEQFF. CDR3 in DNA: TGTGCCAGCAGCCCAGCGGGAGGCCGCTCCTACAATGAGCAGTTCTTC. V gene TRBV3-1 (or the pseudogene TRBV3-2) combines with J gene TRBJ2-1; 9 bases map to TRBD2. Germline assignment: CDR1 LGHDT and CDR2 YNNKEL (reference sequence). V lost 4 bases to trimming and J lost 0 bases; unmatched junction nucleotides: 4. This CDR3 contains 16 residues.

In DNA, the CDR3 is TGTGCCAGCAGTTTGGGCAGGTCGAACACTGAAGCTTTCTTT. As protein: CASSLGRSNTEAFF. This chain joins TRBV28 and TRBJ1-1; D ambiguous. The CDR3 contains 14 residues. V dropped 3 bases and J dropped 1 base, with 9 bases sitting between them. Per germline, CDR1 MDHEN and CDR2 SYDVKM. Using reference TRBV28 and TRBJ1-1 for the parts outside the CDR3, the full variable domain is DVKVTQSSRYLVKRTGEKVFLECVQDMDHENMFWYRQDPGLGLRLIYFSYDVKMKEKGDIPEGYSVSREKKERFSLILESASTNQTSMYLCASSLGRSNTEAFFGQGTRLTVV.

Only a few counts were recorded for this clone. This chain uses TRBV11-3 with TRBJ2-7, with TRBD1 matching over 9 bases. This CDR3 comprises 13 residues. The germline V gene encodes CDR1 SGHNT and CDR2 YENEEA. J was trimmed by 6 bases and V by 5 bases; bases with no gene match: 5. CDR3 loop: CASSTGTGFEQYF. In DNA, the CDR3 is TGTGCCAGCAGCACGGGGACAGGGTTCGAGCAGTACTTC.

The V gene is TRBV6-4, the J gene TRBJ2-1; 7 bases agree with TRBD1. CDR1 is MRHNA, CDR2 SNTAGT, per germline. The CDR3 consists of 13 residues. The CDR3 loop is CGYPRTGYNEQFF. CDR3 DNA: TGTGGGTATCCTAGGACAGGATACAATGAGCAGTTCTTC.